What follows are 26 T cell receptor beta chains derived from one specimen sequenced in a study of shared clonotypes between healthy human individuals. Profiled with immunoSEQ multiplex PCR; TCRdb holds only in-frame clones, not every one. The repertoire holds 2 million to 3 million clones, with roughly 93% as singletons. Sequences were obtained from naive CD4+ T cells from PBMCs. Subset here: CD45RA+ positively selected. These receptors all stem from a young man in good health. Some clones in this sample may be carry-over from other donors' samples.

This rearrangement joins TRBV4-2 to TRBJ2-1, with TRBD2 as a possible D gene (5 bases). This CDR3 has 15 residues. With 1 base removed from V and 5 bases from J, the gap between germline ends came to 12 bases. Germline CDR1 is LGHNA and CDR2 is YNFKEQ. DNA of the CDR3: TGTGCCAGCAGCCAAGTCTCGGGGAGAAACAATGAGCAGTTCTTC. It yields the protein CASSQVSGRNNEQFF.

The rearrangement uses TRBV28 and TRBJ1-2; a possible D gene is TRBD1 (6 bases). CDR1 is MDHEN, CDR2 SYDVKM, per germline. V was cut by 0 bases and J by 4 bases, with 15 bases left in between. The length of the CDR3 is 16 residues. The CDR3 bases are TGTGCCAGCAGTTTATGGACCCAGGGACACCTCTATGGCTACACCTTC. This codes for CASSLWTQGHLYGYTF.

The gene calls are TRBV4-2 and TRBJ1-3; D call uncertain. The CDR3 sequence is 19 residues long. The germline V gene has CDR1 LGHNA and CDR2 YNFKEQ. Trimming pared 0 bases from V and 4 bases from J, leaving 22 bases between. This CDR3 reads CASSQEFGVRDLTGNTIYF. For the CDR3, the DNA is TGTGCCAGCAGCCAAGAATTCGGGGTACGGGATCTAACGGGAAACACCATATATTTT.

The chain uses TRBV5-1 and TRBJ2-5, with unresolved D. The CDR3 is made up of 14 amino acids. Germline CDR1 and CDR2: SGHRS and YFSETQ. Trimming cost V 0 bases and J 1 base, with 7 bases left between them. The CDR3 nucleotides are TGCGCCAGCAGCTTGGCCAACCCCCAAGAGACCCAGTACTTC. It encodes CASSLANPQETQYF.

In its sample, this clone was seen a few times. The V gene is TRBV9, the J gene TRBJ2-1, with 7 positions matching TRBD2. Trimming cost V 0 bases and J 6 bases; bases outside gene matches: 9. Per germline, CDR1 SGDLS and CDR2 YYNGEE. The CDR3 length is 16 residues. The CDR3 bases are TGTGCCAGCAGCGTAGTCGGACTAGGGACTCTCAATGAGCAGTTCTTC. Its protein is CASSVVGLGTLNEQFF.

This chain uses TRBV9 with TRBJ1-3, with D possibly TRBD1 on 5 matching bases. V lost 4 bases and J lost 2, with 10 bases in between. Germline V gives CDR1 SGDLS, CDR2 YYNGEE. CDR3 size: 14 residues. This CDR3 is CASSSDSPGNTIYF. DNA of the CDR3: TGTGCCAGCAGCTCAGACAGTCCTGGAAACACCATATATTTT.

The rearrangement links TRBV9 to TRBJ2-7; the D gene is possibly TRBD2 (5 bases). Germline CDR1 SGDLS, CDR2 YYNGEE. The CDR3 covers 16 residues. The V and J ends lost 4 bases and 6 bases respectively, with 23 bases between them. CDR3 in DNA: TGTGCCAGCAGCCCCCGGGCCAGCGGAGACTCTTCCGAGCAGTACTTC. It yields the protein CASSPRASGDSSEQYF.

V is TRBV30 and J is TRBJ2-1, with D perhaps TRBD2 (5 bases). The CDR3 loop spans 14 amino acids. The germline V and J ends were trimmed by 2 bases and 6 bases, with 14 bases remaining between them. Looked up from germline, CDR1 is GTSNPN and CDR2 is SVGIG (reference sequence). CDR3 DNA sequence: TGTGCCTGGAGTCGTGACAAGCGGCTCAATGAGCAGTTCTTC. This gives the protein CAWSRDKRLNEQFF.

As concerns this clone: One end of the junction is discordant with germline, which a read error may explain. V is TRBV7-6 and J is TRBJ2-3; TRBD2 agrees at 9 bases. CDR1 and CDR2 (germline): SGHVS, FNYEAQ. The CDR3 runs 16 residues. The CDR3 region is CAGSFKLAGTTDTQYF. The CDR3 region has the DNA TGTGCCGGCAGCTTTAAACTAGCGGGTACCACAGATACGCAGTATTTT.

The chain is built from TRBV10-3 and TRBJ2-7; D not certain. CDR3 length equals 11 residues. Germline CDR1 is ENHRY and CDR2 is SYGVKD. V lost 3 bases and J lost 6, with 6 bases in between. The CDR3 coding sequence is TGTGCCATCAGTGACTTCCGCGAGCAGTACTTC. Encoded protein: CAISDFREQYF.

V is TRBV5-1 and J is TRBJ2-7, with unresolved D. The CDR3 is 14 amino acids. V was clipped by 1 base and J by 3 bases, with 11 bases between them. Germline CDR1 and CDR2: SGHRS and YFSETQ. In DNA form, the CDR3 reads TGCGCCAGCAGCTTGAAGACCCCTTACTACGAGCAGTACTTC. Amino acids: CASSLKTPYYEQYF.

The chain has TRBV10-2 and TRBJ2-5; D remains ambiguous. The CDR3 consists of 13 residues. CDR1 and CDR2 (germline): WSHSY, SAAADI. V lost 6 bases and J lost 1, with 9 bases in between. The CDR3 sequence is CASSPPSQETQYF. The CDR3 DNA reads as TGCGCCAGCAGCCCCCCTAGCCAAGAGACCCAGTACTTC.

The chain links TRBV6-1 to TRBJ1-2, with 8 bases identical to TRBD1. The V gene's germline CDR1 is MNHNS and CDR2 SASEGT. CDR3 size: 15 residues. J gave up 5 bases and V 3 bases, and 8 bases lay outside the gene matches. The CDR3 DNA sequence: TGTGCCAGCAGTGATTTCGTCGACAGGGGATATGGCTACACCTTC. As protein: CASSDFVDRGYGYTF.

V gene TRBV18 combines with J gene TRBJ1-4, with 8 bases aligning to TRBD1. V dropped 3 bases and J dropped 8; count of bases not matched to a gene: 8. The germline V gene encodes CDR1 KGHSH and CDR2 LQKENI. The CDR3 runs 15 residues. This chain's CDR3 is CASSPSGTGPEKLFF. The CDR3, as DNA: TGTGCCAGCTCACCGTCCGGGACAGGCCCCGAAAAACTGTTTTTT.

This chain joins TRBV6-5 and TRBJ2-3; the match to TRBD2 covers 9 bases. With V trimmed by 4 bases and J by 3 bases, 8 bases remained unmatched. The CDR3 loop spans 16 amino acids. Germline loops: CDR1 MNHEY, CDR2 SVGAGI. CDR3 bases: TGTGCCAGCAGTTGGACCGGGACTAGCAGGACAGATACGCAGTATTTT. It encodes CASSWTGTSRTDTQYF.

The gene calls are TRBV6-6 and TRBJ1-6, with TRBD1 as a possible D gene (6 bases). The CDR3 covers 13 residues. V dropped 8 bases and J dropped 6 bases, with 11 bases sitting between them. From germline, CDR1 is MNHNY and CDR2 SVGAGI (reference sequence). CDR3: CASVGTPNSPLHF. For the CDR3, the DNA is TGTGCCAGCGTTGGGACACCTAATTCACCCCTCCACTTT.

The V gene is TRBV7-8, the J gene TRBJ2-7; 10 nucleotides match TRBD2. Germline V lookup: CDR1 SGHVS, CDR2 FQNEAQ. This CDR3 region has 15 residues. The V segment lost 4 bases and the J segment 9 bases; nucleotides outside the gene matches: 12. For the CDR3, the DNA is TGTGCCAGCAGCTCCCCAGCGGGAGGGCCTTCTGTGCAGTACTTC. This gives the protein CASSSPAGGPSVQYF.

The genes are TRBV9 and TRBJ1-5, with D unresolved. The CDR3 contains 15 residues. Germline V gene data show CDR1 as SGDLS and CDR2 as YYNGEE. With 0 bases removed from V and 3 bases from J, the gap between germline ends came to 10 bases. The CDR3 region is CASSVGGSVNQPQHF. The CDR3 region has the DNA TGTGCCAGCAGCGTAGGAGGGTCAGTCAATCAGCCCCAGCATTTT.

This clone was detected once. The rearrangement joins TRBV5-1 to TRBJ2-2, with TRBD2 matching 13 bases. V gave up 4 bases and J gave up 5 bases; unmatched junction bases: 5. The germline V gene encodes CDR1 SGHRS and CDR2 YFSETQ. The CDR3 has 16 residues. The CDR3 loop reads CASSRTSGSLTGELFF. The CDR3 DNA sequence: TGCGCCAGCAGCAGGACTAGCGGGAGCCTAACCGGGGAGCTGTTTTTT.

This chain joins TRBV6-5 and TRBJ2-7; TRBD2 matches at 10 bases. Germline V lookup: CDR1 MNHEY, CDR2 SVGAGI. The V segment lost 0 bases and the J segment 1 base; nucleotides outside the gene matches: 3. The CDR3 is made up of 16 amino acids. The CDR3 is CASSYSWTSGSYEQYF. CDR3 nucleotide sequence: TGTGCCAGCAGTTACTCGTGGACTAGCGGATCCTACGAGCAGTACTTC.

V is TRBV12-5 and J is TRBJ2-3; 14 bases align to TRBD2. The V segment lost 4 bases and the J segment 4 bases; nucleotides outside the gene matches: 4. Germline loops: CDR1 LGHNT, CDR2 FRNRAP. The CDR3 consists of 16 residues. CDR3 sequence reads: CASGWGLAGDADTQYF. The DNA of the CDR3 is TGTGCTAGTGGTTGGGGACTAGCGGGAGATGCAGATACGCAGTATTTT.

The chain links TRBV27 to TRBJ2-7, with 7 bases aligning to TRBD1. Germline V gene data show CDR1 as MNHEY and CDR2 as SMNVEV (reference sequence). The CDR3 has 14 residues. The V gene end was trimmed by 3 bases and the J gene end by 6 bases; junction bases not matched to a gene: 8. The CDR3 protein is CASSFGDSLGEQYF. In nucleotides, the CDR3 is TGTGCCAGCAGTTTCGGGGACAGCCTGGGCGAGCAGTACTTC.

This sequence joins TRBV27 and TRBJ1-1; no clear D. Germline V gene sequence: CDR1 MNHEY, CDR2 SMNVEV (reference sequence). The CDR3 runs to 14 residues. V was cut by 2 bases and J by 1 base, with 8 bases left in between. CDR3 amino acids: CASSLTGGNTEAFF. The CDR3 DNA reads TGTGCCAGCAGTTTAACCGGAGGGAACACTGAAGCTTTCTTT.

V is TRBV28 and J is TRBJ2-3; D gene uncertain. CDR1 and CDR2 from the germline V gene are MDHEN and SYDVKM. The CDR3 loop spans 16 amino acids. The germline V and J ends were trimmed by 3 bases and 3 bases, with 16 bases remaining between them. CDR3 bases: TGTGCCAGCAGTTTTCGCTCCCGGGCTAGGACAGATACGCAGTATTTT. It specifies CASSFRSRARTDTQYF.

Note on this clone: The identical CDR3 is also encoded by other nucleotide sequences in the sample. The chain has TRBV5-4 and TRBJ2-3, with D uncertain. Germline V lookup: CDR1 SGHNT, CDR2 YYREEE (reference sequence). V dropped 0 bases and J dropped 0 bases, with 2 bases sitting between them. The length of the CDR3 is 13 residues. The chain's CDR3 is CASSLESTDTQYF. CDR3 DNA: TGTGCCAGCAGCTTGGAAAGCACAGATACGCAGTATTTT.

The CDR3 spells CATSRELTMRETF. CDR3 coding DNA: TGTGCCACCAGCAGAGAGCTAACTATGCGGGAGACCTTC. This chain joins TRBV15 and TRBJ1-2, with D hard to call. Per the germline V gene, CDR1 is LNHNV and CDR2 is YYDKDF (reference sequence). Trimming took off 0 bases at V and 14 bases at J, with 16 bases between the two ends. The CDR3 spans 13 residues.